These T cell receptor beta chains were read from a single sample in a study of blood T cell repertoires in COVID-19. The assay was immunoSEQ multiplex PCR, and TCRdb's table has in-frame clones only and misses some. Of under 250,000 clones detected, roughly 85% appear once; the ten largest clones hold more than 2%. The specimen was peripheral blood. All receptors come from a woman aged 70-85 years with COVID-19, enrolled during active disease. The CDR3 runs from the conserved cysteine through the conserved F or W. A D gene is named only where the DNA matches it firmly. Clone size is not always given. Where it is, it says once, few, many or a class for expanded clones.

v_gene	j_gene	abundance	d_gene	CDR3aa	CDR3nt
TRBV6-2/TRBV6-3	TRBJ2-1	.	TRBD2	CASSGPKGERERNEQFF	TGTGCCAGCAGTGGACCGAAGGGGGAGCGGGAGAGGAATGAGCAGTTCTTC
TRBV5-6	TRBJ2-3	.	.	CASSLMVSSGTDTQYF	TGTGCCAGCAGCTTGATGGTGTCTTCGGGCACAGATACGCAGTATTTT
TRBV4-2	TRBJ1-6	few	TRBD1	CASSQGTGPFSPLHF	TGTGCCAGCAGCCAGGGGACAGGGCCGTTTTCACCCCTCCACTTT
TRBV6-6	TRBJ1-5	.	.	CASMAGGQPQHF	TGTGCCAGCATGGCAGGTGGTCAGCCCCAGCATTTT
TRBV12-3/TRBV12-4	TRBJ2-3	.	.	CASSATGDTQYF	TGTGCCAGCAGTGCGACTGGAGATACGCAGTATTTT
TRBV19	TRBJ1-1	.	TRBD1	CASRTSVRQGDTEAFF	TGTGCCAGTAGGACCTCAGTTAGACAGGGGGACACTGAAGCTTTCTTT
TRBV7-3	TRBJ2-2	.	TRBD2	CASSLRLAGATNTGELFF	TGTGCCAGCAGCTTAAGACTAGCGGGAGCGACGAACACCGGGGAGCTGTTTTTT
TRBV2	TRBJ2-3	few	TRBD2	CASSVAGGPRGTDTQYF	TGTGCCAGCAGTGTAGCGGGGGGGCCGAGGGGCACAGATACGCAGTATTTT
TRBV2	TRBJ1-2	.	.	CASSVEDSSYGYTF	TGTGCCAGCAGTGTGGAGGATAGTAGCTATGGCTACACCTTC
TRBV6-5	TRBJ1-5	.	.	CASRFQGYNQPQHF	TGTGCCAGCAGATTCCAGGGATACAATCAGCCCCAGCATTTT
TRBV6-2/TRBV6-3	TRBJ1-5	many	TRBD1	CASSHGQGGQPQHF	TGTGCCAGCAGTCACGGACAGGGGGGACAGCCCCAGCATTTT